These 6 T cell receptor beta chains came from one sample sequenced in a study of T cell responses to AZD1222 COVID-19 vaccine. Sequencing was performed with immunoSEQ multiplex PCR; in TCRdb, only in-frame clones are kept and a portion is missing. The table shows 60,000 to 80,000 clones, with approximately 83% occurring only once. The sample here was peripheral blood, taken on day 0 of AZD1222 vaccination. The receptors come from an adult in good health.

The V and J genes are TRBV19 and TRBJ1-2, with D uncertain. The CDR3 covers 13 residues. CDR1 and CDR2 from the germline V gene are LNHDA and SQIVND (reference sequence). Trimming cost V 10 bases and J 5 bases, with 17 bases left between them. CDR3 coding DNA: TGTGCCATCTCAGACTTGGGCGTTTATGGCTACACCTTC. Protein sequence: CAISDLGVYGYTF.

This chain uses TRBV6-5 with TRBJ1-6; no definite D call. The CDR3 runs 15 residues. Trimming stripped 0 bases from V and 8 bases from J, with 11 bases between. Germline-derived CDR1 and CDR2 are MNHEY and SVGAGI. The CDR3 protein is CASSYSGGRDSPLHF. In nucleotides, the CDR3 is TGTGCCAGCAGTTACTCGGGAGGGAGGGATTCACCCCTCCACTTT.

In DNA, the CDR3 is TGCGCCAGCAGCTTGGCCCAACTAGCGGGGCAAGAGACCCAGTACTTC. Amino acid sequence: CASSLAQLAGQETQYF. The chain uses TRBV5-1 and TRBJ2-5; TRBD2 agrees at 10 bases. V was pared by 0 bases and J by 2 bases, with 4 bases of the junction left unmatched. Per germline, CDR1 SGHRS and CDR2 YFSETQ. The CDR3 is 16 residues long.

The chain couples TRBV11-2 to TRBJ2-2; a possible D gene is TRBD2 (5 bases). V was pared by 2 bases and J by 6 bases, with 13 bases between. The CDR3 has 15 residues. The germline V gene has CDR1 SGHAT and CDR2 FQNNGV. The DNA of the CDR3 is TGTGCCAGCAGCTTAAGTCTCTTGGGAGCCGGGGAGCTGTTTTTT. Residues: CASSLSLLGAGELFF. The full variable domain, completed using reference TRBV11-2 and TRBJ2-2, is EAGVAQSPRYKIIEKRQSVAFWCNPISGHATLYWYQQILGQGPKLLIQFQNNGVVDDSQLPKDRFSAERLKGVDSTLKIQPAKLEDSAVYLCASSLSLLGAGELFFGEGSRLTVL.

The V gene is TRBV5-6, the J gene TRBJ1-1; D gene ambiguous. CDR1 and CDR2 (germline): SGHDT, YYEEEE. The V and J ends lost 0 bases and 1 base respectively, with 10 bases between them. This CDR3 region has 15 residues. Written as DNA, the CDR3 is TGTGCCAGCAGCTTGGCCCCTGGTCGGAACACTGAAGCTTTCTTT. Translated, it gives CASSLAPGRNTEAFF.

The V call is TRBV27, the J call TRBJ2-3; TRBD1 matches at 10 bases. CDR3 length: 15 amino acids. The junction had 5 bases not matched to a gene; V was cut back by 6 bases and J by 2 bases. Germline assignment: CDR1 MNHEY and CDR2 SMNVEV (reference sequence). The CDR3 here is CASSPDRGLTDTQYF. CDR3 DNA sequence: TGTGCCAGCAGCCCCGACAGGGGGCTCACAGATACGCAGTATTTT.